These 30 T cell receptor beta chains originate from one sample sequenced in a study of glioma-infiltrating T cells after dendritic cell vaccination. Some clones are missing from TCRdb's copy, which holds only in-frame ones; the method was immunoSEQ multiplex PCR. This table has tens of thousands of clones, roughly 80% appearing once. Time point denoted: after dendritic cell vaccination, including at tumor progression/relapse. The starting material was blood, obtained after dendritic cell vaccination. Receptors originate from a human donor with glioblastoma.

V is TRBV9 and J is TRBJ2-2; 8 bases line up with TRBD1. Germline V gene sequence: CDR1 SGDLS, CDR2 YYNGEE. The CDR3 extends over 15 amino acids. Trimming removed 3 bases from V and 7 bases from J; junction bases left unmatched: 8. The CDR3 sequence: CASSAGQALGGELFF. As DNA, the CDR3 is TGTGCCAGCAGCGCGGGACAGGCGTTAGGCGGGGAGCTGTTTTTT.

This chain links TRBV15 with TRBJ1-5, with D possibly TRBD1 on 6 matching bases. Trimming cost V 0 bases and J 5 bases, with 11 bases left between them. Germline V lookup: CDR1 LNHNV, CDR2 YYDKDF (reference sequence). The CDR3 is 15 residues long. The CDR3 loop is CATSRDKAGDQPQHF. The DNA of the CDR3 is TGTGCCACCAGCAGAGATAAGGCAGGGGATCAGCCCCAGCATTTT.

V and J are TRBV25-1 and TRBJ1-5; no firm D call. The CDR3 consists of 16 residues. Looked up from germline, CDR1 is MGHDK and CDR2 is SYGVNS. V was pared by 1 base and J by 3 bases, with 13 bases between. The CDR3 loop is CASSESGGSPNQPQHF. The CDR3 nucleotides are TGTGCCAGCAGTGAATCGGGAGGATCGCCCAATCAGCCCCAGCATTTT.

V is TRBV6-5 and J is TRBJ2-1, with 10 bases aligning to TRBD1. Germline-derived CDR1 and CDR2 are MNHEY and SVGAGI. The trim removed 2 bases at V and 9 bases at J, leaving 7 bases unmatched. The CDR3 runs 15 residues. The CDR3 sequence is CASSYARDRGSEQFF. In DNA form, the CDR3 reads TGTGCCAGCAGTTACGCTCGGGACAGGGGTAGTGAGCAGTTCTTC.

V and J are TRBV6-5 and TRBJ2-7; D might be TRBD1 (6 bases). Germline-derived CDR1 and CDR2 are MNHEY and SVGAGI. The CDR3 length is 14 residues. V lost 5 bases to trimming and J lost 1 base, with 12 bases between them. CDR3 amino acids: CASSTRTGSYEQYF. CDR3 sequence (DNA): TGTGCCAGCAGTACCCGCACAGGGTCCTACGAGCAGTACTTC.

This clone occurred a few times. DNA of the CDR3: TGTGCCAGCAGCTCCTACTCCAGGGGATCGCAGTATTTT. Translated: CASSSYSRGSQYF. The rearrangement links TRBV7-9 to TRBJ2-3; tentative D call: TRBD1 (6 bases). The CDR3 has 13 residues. V lost 4 bases, J lost 10 bases, and 15 bases lay in between. From germline, CDR1 is SEHNR and CDR2 FQNEAQ (reference sequence).

This sequence joins TRBV15 and TRBJ2-3; tentative D call: TRBD2 (5 bases). V gave up 0 bases and J gave up 2 bases, with 9 bases separating them. CDR3 length equals 15 residues. Germline V CDR1 and CDR2: LNHNV, YYDKDF (reference sequence). The CDR3 DNA follows: TGTGCCACCAGCAGAGATCGGGATTCCACAGATACGCAGTATTTT. Residues: CATSRDRDSTDTQYF.

J is TRBJ2-3 and V is TRBV6-1; tentatively, D is TRBD1 (5 bases). Trimming left V 6 bases short and J 2 bases short, with 12 bases between. Germline V gene data show CDR1 as MNHNS and CDR2 as SASEGT. The CDR3 spans 14 residues. The CDR3 DNA follows: TGTGCCAGCAGCCGACAGTTCTCCACAGATACGCAGTATTTT. This gives the protein CASSRQFSTDTQYF.

The chain carries TRBV7-8 and TRBJ2-2, with TRBD1 identical over 9 bases. V lost 6 bases and J lost 7; bases outside the gene matches: 9. Germline V lookup: CDR1 SGHVS, CDR2 FQNEAQ. This CDR3 is built from 15 residues. This chain's CDR3 is CASRTGGRSVGELFF. DNA for the CDR3: TGTGCCAGCAGGACAGGGGGTCGGTCGGTCGGGGAGCTGTTTTTT.

The chain couples TRBV19 to TRBJ1-2; 8 nucleotides line up with TRBD1. In germline, CDR1 is LNHDA, CDR2 SQIVND (reference sequence). The CDR3 length is 12 residues. After removal of 6 bases from V and 5 bases from J, the junction contained 2 bases not matched to a gene. The CDR3 here is CASRQGEYGYTF. In DNA form, the CDR3 reads TGTGCCAGTAGACAGGGGGAATATGGCTACACCTTC.

The chain employs TRBV5-4 and TRBJ2-5; TRBD1 aligns across 8 bases. The CDR3 extends over 15 amino acids. V gave up 0 bases and J gave up 4 bases; unmatched junction bases: 5. The germline gives CDR1 SGHNT, CDR2 YYREEE (reference sequence). CDR3 DNA sequence: TGTGCCAGCAGCTTGGCCGGACAGGGATCAGAGACCCAGTACTTC. It specifies CASSLAGQGSETQYF. The complete variable domain, with remaining parts taken from reference TRBV5-4 and TRBJ2-5, reads ETGVTQSPTHLIKTRGQQVTLRCSSQSGHNTVSWYQQALGQGPQFIFQYYREEENGRGNFPPRFSGLQFPNYSSELNVNALELDDSALYLCASSLAGQGSETQYFGPGTRLLVL.

V and J are TRBV7-2 and TRBJ1-3; 9 bases align to TRBD1. The CDR3 has 14 amino acids. CDR1 is SGHTA and CDR2 is FQGNSA in the germline V gene. Germline trimming cut 5 bases from V and 3 bases from J; bases unmatched to any gene: 2. CDR3 amino acids: CASSKDRGGNTIYF. The CDR3 coding sequence is TGTGCCAGCAGCAAGGACAGGGGTGGAAACACCATATATTTT.

This sequence joins TRBV11-2 and TRBJ1-1; D gene ambiguous. Per germline, CDR1 SGHAT and CDR2 FQNNGV. Trimming cost V 5 bases and J 2 bases, with 6 bases left between them. The CDR3 spans 12 residues. The CDR3 coding sequence is TGTGCCAGCAGCCAACTTAACACTGAAGCTTTCTTT. Protein: CASSQLNTEAFF.

This sequence joins TRBV27 and TRBJ2-6, with D possibly TRBD1 on 5 matching bases. Trimming took off 4 bases at V and 2 bases at J, with 15 bases between the two ends. CDR3 length: 17 amino acids. Germline V gene lookup returns CDR1 MNHEY and CDR2 SMNVEV (reference sequence). The CDR3 loop reads CASSSTTTVTGANVLTF. CDR3 DNA: TGTGCCAGCAGTTCAACCACGACAGTTACTGGGGCCAACGTCCTGACTTTC.

The chain carries TRBV4-2 and TRBJ1-5, with 10 bases fitting TRBD1. V shed 0 bases and J 7 bases; nucleotides not matched to a gene: 6. CDR1 and CDR2 (germline): LGHNA, YNFKEQ. This CDR3 is built from 16 residues. The CDR3 sequence is CASSQDWTGGGQPQHF. Written as DNA, the CDR3 is TGTGCCAGCAGCCAAGATTGGACAGGGGGAGGACAGCCCCAGCATTTT.

For this clone: Other DNA sequences of this sample code for an identical CDR3. This chain uses TRBV2 with TRBJ1-1, with D unresolved. Germline V gene data show CDR1 as SNHLY and CDR2 as FYNNEI. The length of the CDR3 is 12 residues. The V and J ends lost 4 bases and 1 base respectively, with 4 bases between them. DNA of the CDR3: TGTGCCAGCAGTGTCAGGAACACTGAAGCTTTCTTT. This codes for CASSVRNTEAFF.

This clone was seen only once. This rearrangement joins TRBV2 to TRBJ1-6; 8 bases fit TRBD1. Trimming took 9 bases from V and 7 from J; bases not matched to a gene: 11. CDR1 is SNHLY, CDR2 FYNNEI, per germline. The CDR3 runs to 15 residues. The CDR3 sequence: CASRAQDRVNSPLHF. In DNA form, the CDR3 reads TGTGCCAGTAGAGCCCAGGACAGGGTGAATTCACCCCTCCACTTT.

V usage is TRBV18 and J usage is TRBJ1-5; 12 bases map to TRBD1. There are 15 residues in the CDR3. After removal of 4 bases from V and 6 bases from J, the junction contained 4 bases not matched to a gene. Germline V gives CDR1 KGHSH, CDR2 LQKENI. DNA of the CDR3: TGTGCCAGCTCACGGGACAGGGGGCTGGGTCAGCCCCAGCATTTT. Translation: CASSRDRGLGQPQHF.

This clone was observed a few times. The chain links TRBV28 to TRBJ1-1; TRBD1 matches 10 bases. CDR3 length: 15 residues. From germline, CDR1 is MDHEN and CDR2 SYDVKM. The ends lost 5 bases at V and 1 base at J; junction bases unmatched: 4. CDR3 DNA sequence: TGTGCCAGCAGTCCTAGGACAGGGGGGAACACTGAAGCTTTCTTT. Protein: CASSPRTGGNTEAFF.

In nucleotides, the CDR3 is TGTGCCACCAGCAGAGTGGCGGGGGGGCGTGAGACCCAGTACTTC. It encodes CATSRVAGGRETQYF. This chain uses TRBV15 with TRBJ2-5; 9 nucleotides line up with TRBD2. Germline loops: CDR1 LNHNV, CDR2 YYDKDF (reference sequence). Trimming cost V 1 base and J 5 bases; bases outside gene matches: 5. The CDR3 runs to 15 residues.

V and J are TRBV7-2 and TRBJ2-7; TRBD1 is a possible D gene (6 bases). Per germline, CDR1 SGHTA and CDR2 FQGNSA. V lost 2 bases and J 1 base, leaving 12 bases between the germline ends. This CDR3 contains 15 residues. The CDR3 sequence: CASSLSTGLSYEQYF. CDR3 nucleotides: TGTGCCAGCAGCTTATCCACAGGGTTGTCCTACGAGCAGTACTTC.

This rearrangement joins TRBV5-6 to TRBJ2-5; D is possibly TRBD1 (5 bases). The V end lost 2 bases, the J end lost 4 bases, and 12 bases lay between the germline ends. Per the germline V gene, CDR1 is SGHDT and CDR2 is YYEEEE. The CDR3 has 14 residues. The CDR3 DNA is TGTGCCAGCAGCTTAAGGGGCGGCCTAGAGACCCAGTACTTC. Protein sequence: CASSLRGGLETQYF.

The chain is built from TRBV19 and TRBJ1-1; TRBD1 might be the D (5 bases). This CDR3 contains 13 residues. Trimming took 6 bases from V and 6 from J, leaving 14 bases between them. Per germline, CDR1 LNHDA and CDR2 SQIVND (reference sequence). In nucleotides, the CDR3 is TGTGCCAGTAGCCCAGGGCGGGGATCTGAAGCTTTCTTT. Protein product: CASSPGRGSEAFF.

This clone was detected only a few times. This rearrangement joins TRBV5-1 to TRBJ1-2, with D uncertain. V was clipped by 5 bases and J by 1 base, with 9 bases between them. The V gene's germline CDR1 is SGHRS and CDR2 YFSETQ. CDR3 size: 13 residues. The CDR3 nucleotides are TGCGCCAGCAGTCTTGGCAATAACTATGGCTACACCTTC. As protein: CASSLGNNYGYTF. Combining the CDR3 with reference TRBV5-1 and TRBJ1-2 gives the whole variable domain KAGVTQTPRYLIKTRGQQVTLSCSPISGHRSVSWYQQTPGQGLQFLFEYFSETQRNKGNFPGRFSGRQFSNSRSEMNVSTLELGDSALYLCASSLGNNYGYTFGSGTRLTVV.

J is TRBJ2-3 and V is TRBV5-1, with 11 bases lining up with TRBD2. The V gene's germline CDR1 is SGHRS and CDR2 YFSETQ. Unmatched junction bases numbered 10, after V lost 7 bases and J lost 0 bases. The CDR3 is made up of 17 amino acids. Here the CDR3 DNA reads TGCGCCAGCGCCTGGGGGATAGCGGGGGGGAGCACAGATACGCAGTATTTT. Translation gives CASAWGIAGGSTDTQYF.

This sequence joins TRBV30 and TRBJ2-5; 8 bases are a match to TRBD2. The junction had 8 bases not matched to a gene; V was cut back by 1 base and J by 4 bases. This CDR3 comprises 15 residues. Germline CDR1 GTSNPN, CDR2 SVGIG (reference sequence). CDR3 protein: CAWSEAIAGRETQYF. As DNA, the CDR3 is TGTGCCTGGAGTGAGGCGATAGCGGGAAGAGAGACCCAGTACTTC.

The J gene is TRBJ1-2, the V gene TRBV6-5; 7 bases agree with TRBD1. CDR1 MNHEY and CDR2 SVGAGI come from the germline V gene. The trim removed 6 bases at V and 7 bases at J, leaving 11 bases unmatched. The CDR3 length is 14 residues. The CDR3 loop is CASSPGVDRRGYTF. DNA of the CDR3: TGTGCCAGCAGCCCGGGGGTGGACAGGCGTGGCTACACCTTC.

CDR3 residues: CASSRDRGRNTEAFF. The CDR3 DNA follows: TGTGCCAGCAGTCGGGACAGGGGTAGGAACACTGAAGCTTTCTTT. This chain uses TRBV2 with TRBJ1-1; 10 bases agree with TRBD1. The length of the CDR3 is 15 residues. V trimming: 5 bases; J trimming: 1 base; junction bases outside the gene matches: 4. Germline loops: CDR1 SNHLY, CDR2 FYNNEI.

This clone appeared once. This chain links TRBV11-2 with TRBJ1-1; TRBD1 is a possible D gene (6 bases). Germline V lookup: CDR1 SGHAT, CDR2 FQNNGV. The CDR3 is 15 amino acids. V was cut by 5 bases and J by 4 bases, with 17 bases left in between. CDR3 DNA: TGTGCCAGCAGCCCCAATTACAGGGTACCCACTGAAGCTTTCTTT. Encoded protein: CASSPNYRVPTEAFF.

The V gene is TRBV5-1, the J gene TRBJ2-7, with a tentative D call TRBD2 (5 bases). This CDR3 spans 17 amino acids. CDR1 is SGHRS and CDR2 is YFSETQ in the germline V gene. Trimming removed 0 bases from V and 5 bases from J, with 21 bases in between. The CDR3 DNA reads TGCGCCAGCAGCTTGGGAGCCCAGGAACGGGGATTGCACGAGCAGTACTTC. It codes for CASSLGAQERGLHEQYF.